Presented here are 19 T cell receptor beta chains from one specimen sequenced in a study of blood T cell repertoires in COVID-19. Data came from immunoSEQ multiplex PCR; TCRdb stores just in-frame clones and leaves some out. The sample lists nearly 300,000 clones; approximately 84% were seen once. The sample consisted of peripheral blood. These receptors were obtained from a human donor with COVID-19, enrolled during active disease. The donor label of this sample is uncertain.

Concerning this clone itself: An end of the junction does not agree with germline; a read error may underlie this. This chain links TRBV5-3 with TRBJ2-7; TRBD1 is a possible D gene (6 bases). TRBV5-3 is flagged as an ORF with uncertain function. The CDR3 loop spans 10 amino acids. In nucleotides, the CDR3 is TGTGCCAGAAGACCGGTGGACAGCAGCTTC. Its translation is CARRPVDSSF.

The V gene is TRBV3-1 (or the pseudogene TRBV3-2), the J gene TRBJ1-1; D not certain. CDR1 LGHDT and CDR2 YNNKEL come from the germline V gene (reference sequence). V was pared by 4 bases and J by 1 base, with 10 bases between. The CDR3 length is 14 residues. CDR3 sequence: CASSPGLTNTEAFF. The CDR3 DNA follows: TGTGCCAGCAGCCCCGGACTCACGAACACTGAAGCTTTCTTT.

The CDR3 protein is CASSHSPAPGTEAFF. The CDR3 nucleotides are TGTGCCAGCAGCCACTCCCCGGCCCCAGGGACTGAAGCTTTCTTT. The chain is built from TRBV3-1 (or the pseudogene TRBV3-2) and TRBJ1-1, with D perhaps matching TRBD1 (5 bases). The germline CDR1 and CDR2 sequences are LGHDT and YNNKEL (reference sequence). Between the trimmed V and J ends, which lost 3 bases and 5 bases, there was a span of 16 bases. The CDR3 length is 15 residues.

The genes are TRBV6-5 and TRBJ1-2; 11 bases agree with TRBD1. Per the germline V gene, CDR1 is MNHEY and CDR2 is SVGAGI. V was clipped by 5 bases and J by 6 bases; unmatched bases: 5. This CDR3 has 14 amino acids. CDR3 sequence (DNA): TGTGCCAGCAGTCTGGACAGGGGGCGCGATGGCTACACCTTC. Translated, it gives CASSLDRGRDGYTF.

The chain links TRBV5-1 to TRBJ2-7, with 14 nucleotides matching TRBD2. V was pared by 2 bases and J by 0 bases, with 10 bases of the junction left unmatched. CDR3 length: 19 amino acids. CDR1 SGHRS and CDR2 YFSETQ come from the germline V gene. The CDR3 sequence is CASSLRLAGGPRSSYEQYF. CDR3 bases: TGCGCCAGCAGCTTACGACTAGCGGGAGGGCCCAGGAGCTCCTACGAGCAGTACTTC. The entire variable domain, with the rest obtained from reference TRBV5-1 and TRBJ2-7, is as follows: KAGVTQTPRYLIKTRGQQVTLSCSPISGHRSVSWYQQTPGQGLQFLFEYFSETQRNKGNFPGRFSGRQFSNSRSEMNVSTLELGDSALYLCASSLRLAGGPRSSYEQYFGPGTRLTVT.

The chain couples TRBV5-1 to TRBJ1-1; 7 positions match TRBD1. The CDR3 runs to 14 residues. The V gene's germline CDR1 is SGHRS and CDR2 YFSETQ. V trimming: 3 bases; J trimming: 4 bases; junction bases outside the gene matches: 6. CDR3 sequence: CASSYNPGGTEAFF. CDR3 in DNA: TGCGCCAGCAGCTACAATCCAGGGGGCACTGAAGCTTTCTTT.

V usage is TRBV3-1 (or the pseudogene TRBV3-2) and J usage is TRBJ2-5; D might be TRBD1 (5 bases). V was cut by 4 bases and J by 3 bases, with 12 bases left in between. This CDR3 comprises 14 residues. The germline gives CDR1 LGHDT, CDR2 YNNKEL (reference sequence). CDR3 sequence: CASSLSIGEETQYF. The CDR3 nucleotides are TGTGCCAGCAGCCTGAGCATAGGGGAAGAGACCCAGTACTTC.

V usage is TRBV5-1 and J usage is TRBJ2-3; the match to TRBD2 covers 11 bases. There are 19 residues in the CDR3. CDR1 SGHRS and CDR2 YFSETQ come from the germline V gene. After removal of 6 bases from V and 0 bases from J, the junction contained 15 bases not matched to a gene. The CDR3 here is CASTTGTSGSASSTDTQYF. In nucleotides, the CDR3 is TGCGCCAGCACCACGGGTACTAGCGGGAGTGCTTCTAGCACAGATACGCAGTATTTT. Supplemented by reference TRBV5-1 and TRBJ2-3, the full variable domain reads KAGVTQTPRYLIKTRGQQVTLSCSPISGHRSVSWYQQTPGQGLQFLFEYFSETQRNKGNFPGRFSGRQFSNSRSEMNVSTLELGDSALYLCASTTGTSGSASSTDTQYFGPGTRLTVL.

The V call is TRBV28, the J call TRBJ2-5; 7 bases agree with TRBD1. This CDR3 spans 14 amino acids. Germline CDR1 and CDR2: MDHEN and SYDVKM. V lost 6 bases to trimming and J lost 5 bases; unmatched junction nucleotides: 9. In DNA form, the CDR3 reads TGTGCCAGCAGGCTCGACAGGGTACGGGAGACCCAGTACTTC. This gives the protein CASRLDRVRETQYF.

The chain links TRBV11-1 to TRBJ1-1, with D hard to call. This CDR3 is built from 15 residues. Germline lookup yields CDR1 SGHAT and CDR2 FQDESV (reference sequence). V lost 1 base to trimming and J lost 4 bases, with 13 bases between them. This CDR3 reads CASSLVLGRGTEAFF. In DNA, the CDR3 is TGTGCCAGCAGCTTAGTCCTTGGACGGGGCACTGAAGCTTTCTTT.

The DNA of the CDR3 is TGTGCCAGCAGTTTAGTGAAGCAGGGCAATCAGCCCCAGCATTTT. It yields the protein CASSLVKQGNQPQHF. The rearrangement joins TRBV28 to TRBJ1-5; D ambiguous. In germline, CDR1 is MDHEN, CDR2 SYDVKM. CDR3 size: 15 residues. Trimming left V 2 bases short and J 2 bases short, with 10 bases between.

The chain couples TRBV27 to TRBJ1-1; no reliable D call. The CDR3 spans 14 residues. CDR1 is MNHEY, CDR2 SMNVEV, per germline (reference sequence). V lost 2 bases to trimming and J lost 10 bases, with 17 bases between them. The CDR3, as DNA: TGTGCCAGCAGTTTAAACGGCCCCTTACAGAGAGCTTTCTTT. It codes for CASSLNGPLQRAFF.

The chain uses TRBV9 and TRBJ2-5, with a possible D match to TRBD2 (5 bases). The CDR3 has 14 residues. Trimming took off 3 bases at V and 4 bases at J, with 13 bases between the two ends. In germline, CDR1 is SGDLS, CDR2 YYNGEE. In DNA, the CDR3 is TGTGCCAGCAGCGCTCCCGGGGTCTCAGAGACCCAGTACTTC. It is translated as CASSAPGVSETQYF.

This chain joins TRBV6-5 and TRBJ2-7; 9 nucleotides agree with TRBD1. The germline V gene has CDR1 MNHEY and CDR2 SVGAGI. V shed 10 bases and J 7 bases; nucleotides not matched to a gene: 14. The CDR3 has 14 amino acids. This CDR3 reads CATSRVTGGGEQYF. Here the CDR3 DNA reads TGTGCCACCTCAAGGGTAACAGGGGGCGGGGAGCAGTACTTC.

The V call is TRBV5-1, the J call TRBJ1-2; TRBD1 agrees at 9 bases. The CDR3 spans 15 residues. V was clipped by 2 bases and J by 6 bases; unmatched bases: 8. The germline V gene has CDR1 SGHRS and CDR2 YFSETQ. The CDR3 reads CASSLSTGGLDGYTF. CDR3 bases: TGCGCCAGCAGCTTATCCACAGGGGGCCTAGATGGCTACACCTTC.

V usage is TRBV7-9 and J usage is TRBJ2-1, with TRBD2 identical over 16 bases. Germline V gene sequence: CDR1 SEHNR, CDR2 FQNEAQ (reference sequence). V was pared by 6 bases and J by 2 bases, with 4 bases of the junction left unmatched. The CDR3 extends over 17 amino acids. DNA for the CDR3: TGTGCCAGCAGTCCTGGGACTAGCGGGAGGGCCTACAATGAGCAGTTCTTC. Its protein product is CASSPGTSGRAYNEQFF. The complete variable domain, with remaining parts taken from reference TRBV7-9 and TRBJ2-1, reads DTGVSQNPRHKITKRGQNVTFRCDPISEHNRLYWYRQTLGQGPEFLTYFQNEAQLEKSRLLSDRFSAERPKGSFSTLEIQRTEQGDSAMYLCASSPGTSGRAYNEQFFGPGTRLTVL.

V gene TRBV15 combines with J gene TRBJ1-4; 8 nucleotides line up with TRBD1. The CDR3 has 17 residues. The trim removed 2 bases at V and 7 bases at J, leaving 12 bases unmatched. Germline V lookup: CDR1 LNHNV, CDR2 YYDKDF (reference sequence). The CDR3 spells CATSRSSPRGRGEKLFF. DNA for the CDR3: TGTGCCACCAGCAGATCATCCCCCAGGGGGCGCGGTGAAAAACTGTTTTTT. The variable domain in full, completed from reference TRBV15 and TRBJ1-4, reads DAMVIQNPRYQVTQFGKPVTLSCSQTLNHNVMYWYQQKSSQAPKLLFHYYDKDFNNEADTPDNFQSRRPNTSFCFLDIRSPGLGDTAMYLCATSRSSPRGRGEKLFFGSGTQLSVL.

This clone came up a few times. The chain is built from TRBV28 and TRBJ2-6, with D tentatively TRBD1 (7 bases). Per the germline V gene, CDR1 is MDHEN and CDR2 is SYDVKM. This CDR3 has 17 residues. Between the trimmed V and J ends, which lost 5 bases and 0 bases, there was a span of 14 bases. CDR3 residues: CASSPSEGASGANVLTF. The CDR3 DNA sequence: TGTGCCAGCAGTCCTAGCGAGGGGGCCTCTGGGGCCAACGTCCTGACTTTC.

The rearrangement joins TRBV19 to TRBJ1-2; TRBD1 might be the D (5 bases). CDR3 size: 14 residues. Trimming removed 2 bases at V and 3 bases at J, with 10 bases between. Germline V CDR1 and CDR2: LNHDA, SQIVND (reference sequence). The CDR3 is CASSIIGRDYGYTF. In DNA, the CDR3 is TGTGCCAGTAGTATAATCGGCAGGGACTATGGCTACACCTTC.